The sequence of this T cell receptor beta chain was determined in a study of T cell clones after liver transplantation. The wider study: TCRbeta sequencing after a pre-transplant mixed lymphocyte reaction identified graft-donor-reactive clones, later tracked in post-transplant blood.

Thawed unstimulated PBMCs were FACS-sorted by CD3, CD4 and CD8 into two populations. The CDR3 runs to 15 residues. V was clipped by 4 bases and J by 1 base, with 13 bases between them. Germline values: CDR1 SGHRS, CDR2 YFSETQ. Note on this clone: Its antigen is unidentified.

Here immunoSEQ multiplex PCR was the method, and the copy in TCRdb shows in-frame clones only, minus some. This sample carries fewer than 70,000 clones, 71% of them seen once, and the ten largest clones take approximately 16%. Findings of the study overall: A significant post-transplant drop in circulating graft-donor-reactive CD4 TCRbeta sequences occurred in most of the 8 subjects.

The chain has TRBV5-1 and TRBJ2-3; D may be TRBD1 (6 bases). This clonotype was sampled from a human donor who received a liver transplant. Sequenced material: CD4+ T cells from blood, taken before liver transplant. CDR3 sequence: CASSVRDTRTDTQYF. Here the CDR3 DNA reads TGCGCCAGCAGCGTCCGGGACACCCGCACAGATACGCAGTATTTT.